In this sample, the clone carrying this TCR beta chain turned up many times. CDR3 length equals 14 residues. V dropped 7 bases and J dropped 4 bases, with 14 bases sitting between them. Specified time point: newly diagnosed GD, antithyroid drugs for less than 3 months. The TCR library was made from RNA extracted from PBMCs. According to the study, TCR beta libraries were built with iRepertoire HTBI primers and CDR3-region Arm-PCR. One entry per CDR3 protein results from TCRdb running MiXCR on the multiplex PCR reads. Counted here are some 350,000 distinct CDR3 sequences, 16% occurring once; the ten biggest clones make up 20%. This sample is part of a study of regulatory T cells in long-lasting Graves disease. The same specimen was also included in a second study, on T cells in Graves' hyperthyroidism and ophthalmopathy. Turning to that study: Blood shared most expanded thyroid clonotypes above 0.001.

The TCR comes from a woman in her late teens or twenties with Graves disease. The sequences come from peripheral blood mononuclear cells (PBMCs), collected at new diagnosis, from a patient treated with antithyroid drugs. This rearrangement joins TRBV12-3 or TRBV12-4 to TRBJ1-5; the D gene is possibly TRBD1 (5 bases). CDR3 sequence reads: CASMTEGSNQPQHF. CDR3 sequence (DNA): TGTGCCAGCATGACGGAGGGGTCGAATCAGCCCCAGCATTTT.